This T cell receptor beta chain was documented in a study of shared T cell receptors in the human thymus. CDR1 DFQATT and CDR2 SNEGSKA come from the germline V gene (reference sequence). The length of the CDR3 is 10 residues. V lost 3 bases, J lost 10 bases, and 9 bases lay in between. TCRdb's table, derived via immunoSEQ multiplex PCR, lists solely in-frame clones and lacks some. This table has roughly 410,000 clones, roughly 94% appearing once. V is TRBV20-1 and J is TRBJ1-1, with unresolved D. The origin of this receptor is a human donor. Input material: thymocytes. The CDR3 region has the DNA TGCAGTGCTAGCCGGGAGGGAGCTTTCTTT. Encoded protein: CSASREGAFF.